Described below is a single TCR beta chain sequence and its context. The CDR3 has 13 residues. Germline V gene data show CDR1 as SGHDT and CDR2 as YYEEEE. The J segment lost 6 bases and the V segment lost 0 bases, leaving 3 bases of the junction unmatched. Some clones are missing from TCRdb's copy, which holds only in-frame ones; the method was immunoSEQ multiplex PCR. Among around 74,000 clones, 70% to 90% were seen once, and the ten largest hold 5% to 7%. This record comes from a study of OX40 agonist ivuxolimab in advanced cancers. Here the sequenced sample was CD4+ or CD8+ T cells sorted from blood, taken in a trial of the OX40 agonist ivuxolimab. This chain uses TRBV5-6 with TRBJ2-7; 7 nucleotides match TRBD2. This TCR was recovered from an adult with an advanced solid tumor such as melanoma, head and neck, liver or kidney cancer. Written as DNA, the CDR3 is TGTGCCAGCAGCTTGGCGGGGAGGGGCGAGCAGTACTTC. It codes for CASSLAGRGEQYF. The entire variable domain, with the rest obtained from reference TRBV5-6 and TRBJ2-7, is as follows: DAGVTQSPTHLIKTRGQQVTLRCSPKSGHDTVSWYQQALGQGPQFIFQYYEEEERQRGNFPDRFSGHQFPNYSSELNVNALLLGDSALYLCASSLAGRGEQYFGPGTRLTVT.